These 32 T cell receptor beta chains were sequenced from one sample in a study of T cell responses to AZD1222 COVID-19 vaccine. Clones were read by immunoSEQ multiplex PCR, and TCRdb kept only the in-frame ones, dropping some. Of over 100,000 clones listed, 90% to 95% are singletons. The source material was peripheral blood, sampled on day 0 of AZD1222 vaccination. These receptors were taken from an adult in good health.

The chain links TRBV2 to TRBJ2-7, with D tentatively TRBD1 or TRBD2 (8 bases each). There are 17 residues in the CDR3. V was cut by 5 bases and J by 0 bases, with 20 bases left in between. Germline values: CDR1 SNHLY, CDR2 FYNNEI. The CDR3 region is CASSRGGQAPISYEQYF. The CDR3 DNA sequence: TGTGCCAGCAGTCGGGGGGGACAGGCACCGATCTCCTACGAGCAGTACTTC.

This rearrangement joins TRBV13 to TRBJ2-5, with D maybe TRBD1 (5 bases). V shed 6 bases and J shed 0 bases, with 8 bases lying between them. Looked up from germline, CDR1 is PRHDT and CDR2 is FYEKMQ (reference sequence). The CDR3 loop spans 13 amino acids. CDR3 nucleotides: TGTGCCAGCAGACCAGGGTACCAAGAGACCCAGTACTTC. This encodes CASRPGYQETQYF. The full variable domain, rest sourced from reference TRBV13 and TRBJ2-5, is AAGVIQSPRHLIKEKRETATLKCYPIPRHDTVYWYQQGPGQDPQFLISFYEKMQSDKGSIPDRFSAQQFSDYHSELNMSSLELGDSALYFCASRPGYQETQYFGPGTRLLVL.

The chain combines TRBV6-5 with TRBJ1-5, with D possibly matching TRBD1 (5 bases). The CDR3 totals 14 residues. CDR1 is MNHEY, CDR2 SVGAGI, per germline. V was pared by 6 bases and J by 0 bases, with 9 bases between. This CDR3 is CASSGQYSNQPQHF. In nucleotides, the CDR3 is TGTGCCAGCAGCGGACAATATAGCAATCAGCCCCAGCATTTT.

The table lists this clone with a few counts. The chain combines TRBV7-9 with TRBJ1-2; 7 bases map to TRBD1. Germline V gene data show CDR1 as SEHNR and CDR2 as FQNEAQ (reference sequence). The CDR3 runs 14 residues. V lost 5 bases and J lost 4; bases outside the gene matches: 7. The CDR3 spells CASSPRAGGYGYTF. The CDR3 DNA sequence: TGTGCCAGCAGCCCCCGGGCAGGGGGCTATGGCTACACCTTC.

The chain carries TRBV11-2 and TRBJ1-2; TRBD1 aligns across 8 bases. This CDR3 has 15 amino acids. V gave up 7 bases and J gave up 2 bases; unmatched junction bases: 9. Germline CDR1 is SGHAT and CDR2 is FQNNGV. As DNA, the CDR3 is TGTGCCAGCACCCAGGGGGCTGGAAGCAACTATGGCTACACCTTC. As protein: CASTQGAGSNYGYTF.

The chain uses TRBV27 and TRBJ2-7, with 11 bases lining up with TRBD2. J gave up 0 bases and V 7 bases, and 5 bases lay outside the gene matches. CDR1 is MNHEY, CDR2 SMNVEV, per germline (reference sequence). The length of the CDR3 is 15 residues. Here the CDR3 DNA reads TGTGCCAGCATGGGACTAGCGGCGTTCTCCTACGAGCAGTACTTC. It codes for CASMGLAAFSYEQYF.

The chain is built from TRBV7-9 and TRBJ2-1; 9 nucleotides align to TRBD1. Looked up from germline, CDR1 is SEHNR and CDR2 is FQNEAQ (reference sequence). The CDR3 consists of 16 residues. V dropped 6 bases and J dropped 2; count of bases not matched to a gene: 8. The CDR3 protein is CASSPRTGEAYNEQFF. CDR3 bases: TGTGCCAGCAGTCCCCGGACAGGGGAGGCCTACAATGAGCAGTTCTTC.

The rearrangement uses TRBV4-2 and TRBJ1-5, with unresolved D. Germline CDR1 is LGHNA and CDR2 is YNFKEQ. The CDR3 has 13 amino acids. Trimming pared 4 bases from V and 6 bases from J, leaving 10 bases between. Written as DNA, the CDR3 is TGTGCCAGCAGCCTATTCACGGGTCAGCCCCAGCATTTT. The encoded protein is CASSLFTGQPQHF.

The V call is TRBV3-1 (or the pseudogene TRBV3-2), the J call TRBJ2-7; 9 bases agree with TRBD2. The CDR3 covers 15 residues. V lost 1 base and J lost 4; bases outside the gene matches: 5. Germline CDR1 LGHDT, CDR2 YNNKEL (reference sequence). CDR3 nucleotides: TGTGCCAGCAGCCAAGGGCGGGGGGGCCGGTACGAGCAGTACTTC. As protein: CASSQGRGGRYEQYF.

This sequence joins TRBV16 and TRBJ1-1; 7 bases are shared with TRBD1. Trimming at V came to 1 base and at J to 4 bases, leaving 9 bases not matched to a gene. Germline V gene sequence: CDR1 KGHSY, CDR2 FQNENV. This CDR3 is built from 16 residues. CDR3 sequence reads: CASSQYWEGAGTEAFF. Written as DNA, the CDR3 is TGTGCCAGCAGCCAATACTGGGAGGGGGCGGGCACTGAAGCTTTCTTT.

The chain is built from TRBV10-1 and TRBJ1-1, with TRBD1 as a possible D gene (5 bases). Trimming removed 8 bases at V and 10 bases at J, with 17 bases between. CDR3 length: 12 residues. CDR1 and CDR2 from the germline V gene are WNHNN and SYGVQD (reference sequence). The chain's CDR3 is CASCRDGTRAFF. For the CDR3, the DNA is TGCGCCAGCTGCCGGGACGGGACCCGAGCTTTCTTT.

The chain joins TRBV3-1 (or the pseudogene TRBV3-2) to TRBJ2-5; the D call may be TRBD1 or TRBD2 (5 bases each). Germline-derived CDR1 and CDR2 are LGHDT and YNNKEL (reference sequence). Trimming removed 4 bases at V and 8 bases at J, with 17 bases between. CDR3 length: 14 residues. As DNA, the CDR3 is TGTGCCAGCAGCCTCACTGGGACCCCGGGAACCCAGTACTTC. Its translation: CASSLTGTPGTQYF.

The chain has TRBV12-5 and TRBJ1-5; a weak D match, TRBD1 (5 bases). Per the germline V gene, CDR1 is LGHNT and CDR2 is FRNRAP. V lost 0 bases and J 5 bases, leaving 23 bases between the germline ends. The length of the CDR3 is 19 residues. Here the CDR3 reads CASGLVLFGKGRAYQPQHF. The DNA for the CDR3 is TGTGCTAGTGGTTTGGTTTTATTCGGTAAGGGGCGGGCCTATCAGCCCCAGCATTTT.

The chain joins TRBV7-2 to TRBJ2-1; 9 positions agree with TRBD1. J lost 8 bases, V lost 0 bases, and 8 bases had no gene match. The V gene's germline CDR1 is SGHTA and CDR2 FQGNSA. The CDR3 covers 16 residues. The CDR3 DNA sequence: TGTGCCAGCAGCTTAGCAGGGACAGGGTATGGCGATGAGCAGTTCTTC. Translated: CASSLAGTGYGDEQFF.

This clone has only one observation. This chain uses TRBV5-1 with TRBJ2-7; 7 bases are shared with TRBD1. There are 15 residues in the CDR3. The V and J ends lost 4 bases and 0 bases, in that order; junction bases with no gene match: 7. CDR1 is SGHRS, CDR2 YFSETQ, per germline. The CDR3 DNA is TGCGCCAGCAGCCCACCGGGACAGATCTCCTACGAGCAGTACTTC. It specifies CASSPPGQISYEQYF.

V usage is TRBV2 and J usage is TRBJ1-1; D unresolved. The CDR3 totals 13 residues. Per germline, CDR1 SNHLY and CDR2 FYNNEI. V lost 8 bases, J lost 5 bases, and 15 bases lay in between. The CDR3 DNA is TGTGCCAGCCAATCTCAAATGAGGACTGAAGCTTTCTTT. The encoded protein is CASQSQMRTEAFF. The full variable domain, with the rest looked up from reference TRBV2 and TRBJ1-1, is EPEVTQTPSHQVTQMGQEVILRCVPISNHLYFYWYRQILGQKVEFLVSFYNNEISEKSEIFDDQFSVERPDGSNFTLKIRSTKLEDSAMYFCASQSQMRTEAFFGQGTRLTVV.

The CDR3 reads CASSSTVRETQYF. The CDR3 region has the DNA TGTGCCAGCAGCTCGACAGTTCGGGAGACCCAGTACTTC. V and J are TRBV7-9 and TRBJ2-5, with D perhaps TRBD1 (5 bases). The CDR3 is 13 amino acids. Germline V gene lookup returns CDR1 SEHNR and CDR2 FQNEAQ (reference sequence). Trimming removed 4 bases at V and 5 bases at J, with 11 bases between.

The gene calls are TRBV30 and TRBJ1-1, with TRBD1 matching 10 bases. Germline V gene data show CDR1 as GTSNPN and CDR2 as SVGIG (reference sequence). The CDR3 is 13 amino acids. J lost 6 bases, V lost 1 base, and 2 bases had no gene match. CDR3 loop: CAWSGDRGPEAFF. As DNA, the CDR3 is TGTGCCTGGAGTGGGGACAGGGGCCCTGAAGCTTTCTTT.

CDR3 sequence reads: CASSFDYSLYGYTF. Written as DNA, the CDR3 is TGCGCCAGCAGCTTTGATTACAGTCTTTATGGCTACACCTTC. V is TRBV5-1 and J is TRBJ1-2; D gene unclear. V was clipped by 2 bases and J by 5 bases, with 13 bases between them. Germline-derived CDR1 and CDR2 are SGHRS and YFSETQ. The CDR3 covers 14 residues.

V and J are TRBV7-3 and TRBJ2-3; D call uncertain. Trimming removed 3 bases from V and 5 bases from J, with 9 bases in between. The germline gives CDR1 SGHTA, CDR2 FQGTGA. The CDR3 is 13 residues long. The CDR3 DNA follows: TGTGCCAGCAGCTTGTCAATTCGAGATACGCAGTATTTT. Protein: CASSLSIRDTQYF. The complete variable domain, with remaining parts taken from reference TRBV7-3 and TRBJ2-3, reads GAGVSQTPSNKVTEKGKYVELRCDPISGHTALYWYRQSLGQGPEFLIYFQGTGAADDSGLPNDRFFAVRPEGSVSTLKIQRTERGDSAVYLCASSLSIRDTQYFGPGTRLTVL.

Only a few counts were recorded for this clone. The chain couples TRBV5-1 to TRBJ2-2, with 8 nucleotides matching TRBD1. CDR3 length equals 23 residues. The V gene end was trimmed by 2 bases and the J gene end by 0 bases; junction bases not matched to a gene: 24. Germline CDR1 is SGHRS and CDR2 is YFSETQ. CDR3: CASSFLPRSYWDRNWANTGELFF. CDR3 coding DNA: TGCGCCAGCAGCTTTTTGCCGCGGTCTTACTGGGACAGGAATTGGGCGAACACCGGGGAGCTGTTTTTT.

The V call is TRBV18, the J call TRBJ1-1; D unclear. The CDR3 has 15 residues. Looked up from germline, CDR1 is KGHSH and CDR2 is LQKENI. Trimming shortened V by 1 base and J by 11 bases, and 20 bases separated the two germline ends. CDR3 sequence reads: CASSPRGVQQERAFF. The CDR3 coding sequence is TGTGCCAGCTCACCACGCGGGGTACAACAAGAGAGGGCTTTCTTT. Based on the CDR3 plus reference TRBV18 and TRBJ1-1, the full variable domain is NAGVMQNPRHLVRRRGQEARLRCSPMKGHSHVYWYRQLPEEGLKFMVYLQKENIIDESGMPKERFSAEFPKEGPSILRIQQVVRGDSAAYFCASSPRGVQQERAFFGQGTRLTVV.

The CDR3 spells CASTPGGFRNTQYF. The CDR3 region has the DNA TGCGCCAGCACCCCGGGGGGGTTCAGGAATACGCAGTATTTT. The chain uses TRBV5-1 and TRBJ2-3; the match to TRBD2 covers 8 bases. The CDR3 consists of 14 residues. Trimming cost V 6 bases and J 7 bases; bases outside gene matches: 10. Germline V lookup: CDR1 SGHRS, CDR2 YFSETQ.

In this sample, this clone turned up once. CDR3 sequence: CASSSKGGAIDTQYF. CDR3 coding DNA: TGTGCCAGCAGTTCCAAGGGGGGGGCAATTGATACGCAGTATTTT. The rearrangement links TRBV27 to TRBJ2-3, with a tentative D call TRBD2 (7 bases). Germline assignment: CDR1 MNHEY and CDR2 SMNVEV (reference sequence). Deletions cut 4 bases from V and 6 bases from J, with 17 bases between. The CDR3 runs 15 residues.

The V call is TRBV29-1, the J call TRBJ1-1; no firm D call. The V end lost 4 bases, the J end lost 2 bases, and 11 bases lay between the germline ends. The length of the CDR3 is 13 residues. CDR1 is SQVTM, CDR2 ANQGSEA, per germline. The CDR3 nucleotides are TGCAGCGTTGTGCTCAACTCTAACACTGAAGCTTTCTTT. Its translation: CSVVLNSNTEAFF.

The chain uses TRBV6-5 and TRBJ1-1, with no clear D. V was pared by 6 bases and J by 8 bases, with 19 bases between. The CDR3 has 14 residues. Germline CDR1 is MNHEY and CDR2 is SVGAGI. CDR3 in DNA: TGTGCCAGCAGCCTCATAGGGCGGGGTGCCGAAGCTTTCTTT. Translating it yields CASSLIGRGAEAFF.

There are a few counts of this clone. V gene TRBV27 combines with J gene TRBJ1-1; D is unclear. CDR3 size: 12 residues. From germline, CDR1 is MNHEY and CDR2 SMNVEV (reference sequence). Trimming stripped 3 bases from V and 7 bases from J, with 9 bases between. The CDR3 DNA sequence: TGTGCCAGCAGTTTGAACGGACGTGAAGCTTTCTTT. As protein: CASSLNGREAFF.

This chain uses TRBV18 with TRBJ1-2; 10 nucleotides align to TRBD1. The V gene's germline CDR1 is KGHSH and CDR2 LQKENI. The length of the CDR3 is 16 residues. V lost 2 bases and J lost 8; bases outside the gene matches: 11. The CDR3 region has the DNA TGTGCCAGCTCACCAGAGTCAGGGACAGGGGTCGCCGGCTACACCTTC. As protein: CASSPESGTGVAGYTF.

The genes are TRBV23-1 and TRBJ2-1; possibly TRBD2 for D (5 bases). TRBV23-1 is an ORF; its function is uncertain. The V end was cut by 2 bases, the J end by 0 bases, with 8 bases between. The CDR3 loop spans 15 amino acids. Here the CDR3 DNA reads TGCGCCAGCAGTCAACAGCGGTGCTCCTACAATGAGCAGTTCTTC. Its protein is CASSQQRCSYNEQFF.

The chain carries TRBV7-2 and TRBJ1-3, with 7 bases aligning to TRBD1. V dropped 2 bases and J dropped 1; count of bases not matched to a gene: 8. This CDR3 contains 17 residues. Germline V gene data show CDR1 as SGHTA and CDR2 as FQGNSA. CDR3 sequence (DNA): TGTGCCAGCAGCTTAACCACCGGGACAGCGTCTGGAAACACCATATATTTT. Its translation: CASSLTTGTASGNTIYF.

V and J are TRBV21-1 and TRBJ1-2; TRBD1 was called by the table and not checked on the DNA. TRBV21-1 is labeled a pseudogene. The CDR3 loop spans 15 amino acids. DNA for the CDR3: TGTGCCAGCAGCAAACCTCCTCAAGGGGACTATGGCTACACCTTC. Translation gives CASSKPPQGDYGYTF.

The V gene is TRBV7-2, the J gene TRBJ2-5; maybe TRBD2 (7 bases). The CDR3 covers 13 residues. Germline CDR1 and CDR2: SGHTA and FQGNSA. The V end was cut by 3 bases, the J end by 10 bases, with 15 bases between. The CDR3 reads CASSLTGGRDQYF. The CDR3 bases are TGTGCCAGCAGCTTGACCGGGGGGCGGGACCAGTACTTC.